What follows is one T cell receptor (beta chain) and its context. V dropped 0 bases and J dropped 0; count of bases not matched to a gene: 5. The germline gives CDR1 SQVTM, CDR2 ANQGSEA. The CDR3 runs 17 residues. The data were taken from a study of blood T cell repertoires in COVID-19. Study details: Specimens from acute and convalescent COVID-19 originated in the United States, Italy and Spain. PBMCs, B-cell-depleted T cells, or T cells were the source of the cDNA or gDNA that made up the material.

The repertoire was sequenced with immunoSEQ multiplex PCR; TCRdb's copy has only in-frame clones and lacks some. The table has 35,000 to 45,000 clones, approximately 81% seen once. Sequencing was performed on peripheral blood. The receptor was isolated from a woman between 65 and 79 years old in a cohort sampled during active COVID-19. The chain couples TRBV29-1 to TRBJ2-1; 10 positions agree with TRBD2. This CDR3 is CSVEDPSGRASYNEQFF. CDR3 DNA sequence: TGCAGCGTTGAAGATCCCAGCGGGAGGGCCTCCTACAATGAGCAGTTCTTC.